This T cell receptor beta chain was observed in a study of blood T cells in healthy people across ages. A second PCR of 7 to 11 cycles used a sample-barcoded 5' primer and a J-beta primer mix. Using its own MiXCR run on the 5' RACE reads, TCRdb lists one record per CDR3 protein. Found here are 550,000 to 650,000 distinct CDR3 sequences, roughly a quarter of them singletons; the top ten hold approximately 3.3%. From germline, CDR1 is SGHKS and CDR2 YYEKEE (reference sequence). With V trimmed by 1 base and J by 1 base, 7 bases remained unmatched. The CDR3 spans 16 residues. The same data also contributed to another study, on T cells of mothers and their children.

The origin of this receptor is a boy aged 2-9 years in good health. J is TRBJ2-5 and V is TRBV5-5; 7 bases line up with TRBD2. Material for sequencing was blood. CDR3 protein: CASSLSYGGGQETQYF. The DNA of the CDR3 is TGTGCCAGCAGCTTGTCATATGGCGGGGGCCAAGAGACCCAGTACTTC.